Shown below are 20 T cell receptor beta chains from a single sample sequenced in a study of blood T cell repertoires in COVID-19. Generated by immunoSEQ multiplex PCR, the TCRdb table keeps only in-frame clones and is missing some. Of 360,000 or so clones detected, 88% appear once; the ten largest clones hold over 0.9%. The material sequenced was PBMCs or T cells enriched from blood (not recorded which). The receptors were gathered from a woman aged 25-40 years who had been exposed to COVID-19.

V is TRBV29-1 and J is TRBJ1-1; 8 positions agree with TRBD1. Germline CDR1 is SQVTM and CDR2 is ANQGSEA. V lost 3 bases and J lost 3; bases outside the gene matches: 3. The CDR3 extends over 13 amino acids. CDR3 sequence (DNA): TGCAGCGTTGACAGGGGGCGTTACACTGAAGCTTTCTTT. The encoded protein is CSVDRGRYTEAFF.

The genes are TRBV5-1 and TRBJ1-1, with D unresolved. CDR3 length: 15 residues. V lost 4 bases and J 1 base, leaving 14 bases between the germline ends. In germline, CDR1 is SGHRS, CDR2 YFSETQ. The CDR3 protein is CASSPGYRGNTEAFF. The CDR3 DNA reads TGCGCCAGCAGCCCGGGGTACCGTGGGAACACTGAAGCTTTCTTT. The entire variable domain, with the rest obtained from reference TRBV5-1 and TRBJ1-1, is as follows: KAGVTQTPRYLIKTRGQQVTLSCSPISGHRSVSWYQQTPGQGLQFLFEYFSETQRNKGNFPGRFSGRQFSNSRSEMNVSTLELGDSALYLCASSPGYRGNTEAFFGQGTRLTVV.

The chain couples TRBV27 to TRBJ1-4; no clear D. CDR3 length equals 14 residues. V was trimmed by 5 bases and J by 0 bases, leaving 7 bases between them. Per germline, CDR1 MNHEY and CDR2 SMNVEV (reference sequence). In DNA, the CDR3 is TGTGCCAGCAGTACAGCTACAACTAATGAAAAACTGTTTTTT. This gives the protein CASSTATTNEKLFF.

The CDR3 sequence is CAISDGSSYEQYF. The DNA of the CDR3 is TGTGCCATCAGTGATGGCAGCTCCTACGAGCAGTACTTC. This sequence joins TRBV10-3 and TRBJ2-7; D is unclear. This CDR3 region has 13 residues. CDR1 is ENHRY and CDR2 is SYGVKD in the germline V gene. The V and J ends lost 3 bases and 0 bases respectively, with 6 bases between them.

The rearrangement joins TRBV6-5 to TRBJ1-2; 7 bases map to TRBD1. The CDR3 spans 16 residues. The V segment lost 0 bases and the J segment 4 bases; nucleotides outside the gene matches: 8. Germline V gene lookup returns CDR1 MNHEY and CDR2 SVGAGI. CDR3 bases: TGTGCCAGCAGTTACTCCTTGGGGCAGGGGGGCTATGGCTACACCTTC. Amino acid sequence: CASSYSLGQGGYGYTF.

The J gene is TRBJ2-7, the V gene TRBV7-8; D remains ambiguous. The CDR3 runs 14 residues. V was shortened by 3 bases and J by 0 bases, with 9 bases between the two germline ends. Germline V gene lookup returns CDR1 SGHVS and CDR2 FQNEAQ. The CDR3 protein is CASSFSHSSYEQYF. In DNA, the CDR3 is TGTGCCAGCAGCTTCTCCCATAGCTCCTACGAGCAGTACTTC. Based on the CDR3 plus reference TRBV7-8 and TRBJ2-7, the full variable domain is GAGVSQSPRYKVAKRGQDVALRCDPISGHVSLFWYQQALGQGPEFLTYFQNEAQLDKSGLPSDRFFAERPEGSVSTLKIQRTQQEDSAVYLCASSFSHSSYEQYFGPGTRLTVT.

CDR3 coding DNA: TGCGCCAGCAGCTGGGATGAGCGGGAGGTGCAAGATACGCAGTATTTT. Its translation is CASSWDEREVQDTQYF. The genes are TRBV5-1 and TRBJ2-3, with 9 nucleotides matching TRBD2. V shed 3 bases and J 5 bases; nucleotides not matched to a gene: 10. This CDR3 contains 16 residues. Germline V CDR1 and CDR2: SGHRS, YFSETQ.

V usage is TRBV6-5 and J usage is TRBJ1-5, with a tentative D call TRBD1 (5 bases). V gave up 6 bases and J gave up 3 bases, with 12 bases separating them. Germline V gene sequence: CDR1 MNHEY, CDR2 SVGAGI. The CDR3 is 14 amino acids. DNA of the CDR3: TGTGCCAGCAGCCGAACAGGAGTCAATCAGCCCCAGCATTTT. This encodes CASSRTGVNQPQHF.

The chain recombines TRBV5-1 with TRBJ2-1, with 8 bases fitting TRBD2. V dropped 2 bases and J dropped 9; count of bases not matched to a gene: 10. Germline values: CDR1 SGHRS, CDR2 YFSETQ. This CDR3 has 15 amino acids. CDR3 protein: CASSFSPGTSLEQFF. The CDR3 bases are TGCGCCAGCAGCTTCTCTCCCGGGACTAGTCTTGAGCAGTTCTTC.

This rearrangement joins TRBV27 to TRBJ1-3; the D gene is possibly TRBD1 (5 bases). The germline V gene encodes CDR1 MNHEY and CDR2 SMNVEV (reference sequence). The CDR3 sequence is 19 residues long. Trimming took off 8 bases at V and 0 bases at J, with 26 bases between the two ends. CDR3 loop: CASAISGPFSGSSGNTIYF. The DNA for the CDR3 is TGTGCCAGCGCGATTTCGGGGCCTTTCAGCGGGAGCTCTGGAAACACCATATATTTT.

The chain combines TRBV6-5 with TRBJ2-3; maybe TRBD2 (5 bases). The germline V gene has CDR1 MNHEY and CDR2 SVGAGI. The CDR3 loop spans 13 amino acids. V dropped 6 bases and J dropped 4 bases, with 11 bases sitting between them. The CDR3 DNA reads as TGTGCCAGCAGGGATCGGGGAGCAGATACGCAGTATTTT. It specifies CASRDRGADTQYF.

The V call is TRBV19, the J call TRBJ2-7, with 8 nucleotides matching TRBD1. This CDR3 comprises 15 residues. After removal of 6 bases from V and 1 base from J, the junction contained 8 bases not matched to a gene. Germline lookup yields CDR1 LNHDA and CDR2 SQIVND (reference sequence). The CDR3 region is CASRTGARGSYEQYF. CDR3 DNA sequence: TGTGCCAGTAGGACAGGGGCCCGGGGGTCCTACGAGCAGTACTTC.

CDR3 in DNA: TGCGCCAGCACCGTCCTGCCTGGGGCGAGCACTGAAGCTTTCTTT. Translating gives CASTVLPGASTEAFF. The rearrangement joins TRBV10-2 to TRBJ1-1, with D possibly TRBD1 on 5 matching bases. The CDR3 contains 15 residues. Germline CDR1 and CDR2: WSHSY and SAAADI. Between the trimmed V and J ends, which lost 7 bases and 4 bases, there was a span of 19 bases.

The rearrangement links TRBV30 to TRBJ2-7, with D perhaps matching TRBD1 (6 bases). The V gene lost 2 bases and the J gene lost 2 bases, with 10 bases spanning the gap. Looked up from germline, CDR1 is GTSNPN and CDR2 is SVGIG (reference sequence). This CDR3 comprises 13 residues. The CDR3 DNA is TGTGCCTGGAGTCGGGGACACGCCTACGAGCAGTACTTC. Amino acid sequence: CAWSRGHAYEQYF.

The J gene is TRBJ1-5, the V gene TRBV2; maybe TRBD1 (5 bases). In germline, CDR1 is SNHLY, CDR2 FYNNEI. This CDR3 region has 14 residues. The V gene lost 6 bases and the J gene lost 3 bases, with 12 bases spanning the gap. The CDR3 DNA is TGTGCCAGCAGCCTGGGGCTGGTCAATCAGCCCCAGCATTTT. It encodes CASSLGLVNQPQHF.

The rearrangement links TRBV24-1 to TRBJ1-1; possibly TRBD1 for D (5 bases). Germline V gene sequence: CDR1 KGHDR, CDR2 SFDVKD. This CDR3 spans 13 amino acids. Trimming removed 3 bases at V and 10 bases at J, with 14 bases between. CDR3 DNA: TGTGCCACCAGTGATGGCCGCGGGGCGCGAGCTTTCTTT. This sequence encodes CATSDGRGARAFF.

In DNA, the CDR3 is TGTGCCAGCAGTTACAGGGGACTGAATGAGCAGTTCTTC. This sequence encodes CASSYRGLNEQFF. This chain links TRBV12-3 or TRBV12-4 with TRBJ2-1; tentatively, D is TRBD1 (7 bases). CDR3 length: 13 amino acids. V was cut by 4 bases and J by 7 bases, with 11 bases left in between.

The chain couples TRBV11-2 to TRBJ1-6; tentative D call: TRBD1 (5 bases). The germline CDR1 and CDR2 sequences are SGHAT and FQNNGV. V lost 5 bases, J lost 0 bases, and 11 bases lay in between. This CDR3 is 16 amino acids long. The CDR3 bases are TGTGCCAGCAGCCGAGGAAGGGGCTCCTATAATTCACCCCTCCACTTT. As protein: CASSRGRGSYNSPLHF.

The V call is TRBV13, the J call TRBJ2-2, with 10 nucleotides matching TRBD1. Germline V gives CDR1 PRHDT, CDR2 FYEKMQ (reference sequence). V lost 4 bases, J lost 3 bases, and 5 bases stayed unmatched. The CDR3 contains 16 residues. The CDR3 DNA reads TGTGCCAGCAGCTCGGGACAGGGGTTACACACCGGGGAGCTGTTTTTT. This encodes CASSSGQGLHTGELFF.

The chain links TRBV14 to TRBJ2-1, with 13 bases matching TRBD2. There are 15 residues in the CDR3. Germline CDR1 SGHDN, CDR2 FVKESK. V lost 7 bases, J lost 9 bases, and 9 bases stayed unmatched. The CDR3 DNA sequence: TGTGCCAGCACGACTGGACTAGCGGGAGTTTTTGAGCAGTTCTTC. Its translation is CASTTGLAGVFEQFF.